The 22 T cell receptor beta chains below come from one sample, sequenced in a study of cytomegalovirus exposure and HLA in healthy donors. The repertoire was sequenced with immunoSEQ multiplex PCR; TCRdb's copy has only in-frame clones and lacks some. The sample carries approximately 300,000 clones, approximately 90% recorded once. Sequencing was carried out using PBMCs. All receptors derive from a woman aged 18 to 35 in good health and CMV-seronegative.

This rearrangement joins TRBV30 to TRBJ2-5; 11 bases map to TRBD1. This CDR3 contains 17 residues. Germline CDR1 GTSNPN, CDR2 SVGIG (reference sequence). The trim removed 3 bases at V and 2 bases at J, leaving 11 bases unmatched. CDR3 protein: CAWSTPWGQGGQETQYF. The CDR3 region has the DNA TGTGCCTGGAGCACTCCCTGGGGACAGGGGGGGCAAGAGACCCAGTACTTC.

The chain carries TRBV11-2 and TRBJ2-7; 8 bases are shared with TRBD1. Germline CDR1 SGHAT, CDR2 FQNNGV. This CDR3 spans 14 amino acids. V was pared by 5 bases and J by 4 bases, with 7 bases of the junction left unmatched. Here the CDR3 DNA reads TGTGCCAGCAGCCTTGGGGACAGGAGTTACGAGCAGTACTTC. It yields the protein CASSLGDRSYEQYF.

V is TRBV7-3 and J is TRBJ2-2; TRBD2 aligns across 7 bases. Germline lookup yields CDR1 SGHTA and CDR2 FQGTGA. The CDR3 extends over 13 amino acids. The J segment lost 9 bases and the V segment lost 4 bases, leaving 5 bases of the junction unmatched. The CDR3 protein is CASSSSSGRELFF. Here the CDR3 DNA reads TGTGCCAGCAGCTCATCTAGCGGCCGGGAGCTGTTTTTT.

The CDR3 nucleotides read TGTGCCAGCAGTTACCGGGCAGGGTGGGATGAGCAGTTCTTC. Amino acid sequence: CASSYRAGWDEQFF. The chain has TRBV6-5 and TRBJ2-1, with D possibly matching TRBD1 (5 bases). V lost 2 bases to trimming and J lost 8 bases, with 13 bases between them. This CDR3 comprises 14 residues. Germline-derived CDR1 and CDR2 are MNHEY and SVGAGI.

The chain recombines TRBV28 with TRBJ2-1; 9 positions match TRBD1. This CDR3 spans 14 amino acids. From germline, CDR1 is MDHEN and CDR2 SYDVKM. Trimming removed 6 bases from V and 5 bases from J; junction bases left unmatched: 5. The CDR3 DNA reads as TGTGCCAGCAGCCTAGGACAGGGGAACAATGAGCAGTTCTTC. This translates into CASSLGQGNNEQFF.

The chain couples TRBV19 to TRBJ1-2; a possible D gene is TRBD1 (6 bases). V was pared by 6 bases and J by 0 bases, with 8 bases between. The CDR3 is made up of 13 amino acids. CDR1 and CDR2 from the germline V gene are LNHDA and SQIVND (reference sequence). For the CDR3, the DNA is TGTGCCAGTAGGGGGGCATCTAACTATGGCTACACCTTC. It translates to CASRGASNYGYTF.

The chain employs TRBV29-1 and TRBJ1-5; tentative D call: TRBD1 (6 bases). CDR1 is SQVTM and CDR2 is ANQGSEA in the germline V gene. The CDR3 is 12 amino acids. The germline V and J ends were trimmed by 6 bases and 4 bases, with 10 bases remaining between them. This chain's CDR3 is CSVRTENQPQHF. The CDR3 region has the DNA TGCAGCGTCCGGACAGAAAATCAGCCCCAGCATTTT.

The table lists this clone with a count of one. The V call is TRBV6-1, the J call TRBJ1-3; 7 nucleotides line up with TRBD1. The CDR3 runs 14 residues. Germline-derived CDR1 and CDR2 are MNHNS and SASEGT. The ends lost 6 bases at V and 2 bases at J; junction bases unmatched: 4. CDR3 DNA: TGTGCCAGCAGCGATACAGGGGCTGGAAACACCATATATTTT. Its protein is CASSDTGAGNTIYF.

The chain recombines TRBV18 with TRBJ2-7; D is ambiguous. This CDR3 has 13 amino acids. Germline V gene sequence: CDR1 KGHSH, CDR2 LQKENI. The germline V and J ends were trimmed by 2 bases and 3 bases, with 8 bases remaining between them. CDR3 loop: CASSPGLDYEQYF. CDR3 sequence (DNA): TGTGCCAGCTCACCAGGCCTAGACTACGAGCAGTACTTC.

This clone appeared a single time. V is TRBV27 and J is TRBJ2-7, with TRBD2 identical over 10 bases. This CDR3 is 18 amino acids long. Germline loops: CDR1 MNHEY, CDR2 SMNVEV (reference sequence). The trim removed 5 bases at V and 4 bases at J, leaving 17 bases unmatched. The CDR3 DNA sequence: TGTGCCAGCAGTCCGCTTGCTAGCGGGAGCGGTTACGGGTACGAGCAGTACTTC. Amino acids: CASSPLASGSGYGYEQYF.

The V and J genes are TRBV28 and TRBJ2-7; 8 bases align to TRBD2. Germline V gives CDR1 MDHEN, CDR2 SYDVKM. V gave up 7 bases and J gave up 9 bases; unmatched junction bases: 23. CDR3 length: 17 amino acids. CDR3 DNA: TGTGCCAGCAAGGCTCGTAGCGGGAACGCGAACTTGATGTGGCAGTACTTC. Translating it yields CASKARSGNANLMWQYF.

The chain joins TRBV4-3 to TRBJ2-1, with TRBD2 identical over 11 bases. With 2 bases clipped from V and 6 bases from J, the junction kept 12 bases outside the gene matches. The germline CDR1 and CDR2 sequences are LGHNA and YSLEER. The CDR3 covers 18 residues. CDR3 DNA sequence: TGCGCCAGCAGCCAACTCGGGCTAGCGGGAGGCCAGCTCAATGAGCAGTTCTTC. Amino acid sequence: CASSQLGLAGGQLNEQFF.

The chain carries TRBV7-8 and TRBJ2-3; 8 bases are a match to TRBD2. From germline, CDR1 is SGHVS and CDR2 FQNEAQ. The V gene end was trimmed by 8 bases and the J gene end by 4 bases; junction bases not matched to a gene: 2. The CDR3 has 12 amino acids. The CDR3 sequence: CASVGRADTQYF. The CDR3 DNA follows: TGTGCCAGCGTCGGGAGGGCAGATACGCAGTATTTT. Complete variable domain (other parts from reference TRBV7-8 and TRBJ2-3): GAGVSQSPRYKVAKRGQDVALRCDPISGHVSLFWYQQALGQGPEFLTYFQNEAQLDKSGLPSDRFFAERPEGSVSTLKIQRTQQEDSAVYLCASVGRADTQYFGPGTRLTVL.

The chain links TRBV2 to TRBJ2-3; 9 bases match TRBD2. CDR1 and CDR2 (germline): SNHLY, FYNNEI. CDR3 size: 15 residues. J was trimmed by 1 base and V by 6 bases; bases with no gene match: 5. The CDR3 DNA follows: TGTGCCAGCAGACCGGGACTAGCTCGCACAGATACGCAGTATTTT. Translated, it gives CASRPGLARTDTQYF.

Note on this clone: Distinct nucleotide sequences in the sample also encode this CDR3. V and J are TRBV7-3 and TRBJ2-3, with a possible D match to TRBD2 (6 bases). Germline V CDR1 and CDR2: SGHTA, FQGTGA. This CDR3 comprises 14 residues. Trimming shortened V by 0 bases and J by 3 bases, and 7 bases separated the two germline ends. CDR3 amino acids: CASSLTSGTDTQYF. In nucleotides, the CDR3 is TGTGCCAGCAGCTTAACTAGCGGTACAGATACGCAGTATTTT.

This chain connects TRBV30 to TRBJ2-7; 13 nucleotides align to TRBD2. Looked up from germline, CDR1 is GTSNPN and CDR2 is SVGIG (reference sequence). The CDR3 has 17 residues. V gave up 3 bases and J gave up 1 base; unmatched junction bases: 9. CDR3: CAWSRSWTSGRSYEQYF. CDR3 coding DNA: TGTGCCTGGAGCAGAAGCTGGACTAGCGGGAGATCCTACGAGCAGTACTTC.

This chain joins TRBV7-8 and TRBJ2-7; TRBD1 matches 8 bases. Germline V gene lookup returns CDR1 SGHVS and CDR2 FQNEAQ. Trimming removed 5 bases from V and 5 bases from J; junction bases left unmatched: 11. The CDR3 extends over 15 amino acids. In nucleotides, the CDR3 is TGTGCCAGCAGCCGAATACCGGGACAGGTCCACGAGCAGTACTTC. Translated: CASSRIPGQVHEQYF. The entire variable domain, with the rest obtained from reference TRBV7-8 and TRBJ2-7, is as follows: GAGVSQSPRYKVAKRGQDVALRCDPISGHVSLFWYQQALGQGPEFLTYFQNEAQLDKSGLPSDRFFAERPEGSVSTLKIQRTQQEDSAVYLCASSRIPGQVHEQYFGPGTRLTVT.

This clone appeared a few times. This rearrangement joins TRBV18 to TRBJ1-5; TRBD1 matches at 7 bases. The CDR3 has 14 residues. Losses at the gene ends were 4 bases for V and 4 bases for J; bases not matched to a gene: 4. Germline V gene data show CDR1 as KGHSH and CDR2 as LQKENI. The CDR3 sequence is CASSRTGENQPQHF. DNA for the CDR3: TGTGCCAGCTCACGGACAGGAGAGAATCAGCCCCAGCATTTT.

The chain has TRBV28 and TRBJ2-7, with D tentatively TRBD2 (5 bases). Germline lookup yields CDR1 MDHEN and CDR2 SYDVKM. CDR3 length: 13 amino acids. Trimming took off 5 bases at V and 3 bases at J, with 11 bases between the two ends. The CDR3 region has the DNA TGTGCCAGCAGTCCCCCGGGAATCTACGAGCAGTACTTC. Translation: CASSPPGIYEQYF.

V and J are TRBV2 and TRBJ1-4, with D possibly matching TRBD1 (6 bases). Germline CDR1 is SNHLY and CDR2 is FYNNEI. CDR3 length equals 14 residues. V dropped 6 bases and J dropped 2 bases, with 10 bases sitting between them. DNA of the CDR3: TGTGCCAGCAGCCGGACAGAGACTAATGAAAAACTGTTTTTT. This gives the protein CASSRTETNEKLFF.

The sample holds many counts of this clone. V is TRBV7-2 and J is TRBJ1-5; 7 nucleotides agree with TRBD1. This CDR3 has 15 amino acids. Germline CDR1 reads SGHTA; CDR2 reads FQGNSA. V was clipped by 5 bases and J by 1 base; unmatched bases: 5. CDR3 in DNA: TGTGCCAGCAGCGCCGGGACAGCAAGCAATCAGCCCCAGCATTTT. It is translated as CASSAGTASNQPQHF. The full variable domain, its missing parts supplied by reference TRBV7-2 and TRBJ1-5, is GAGVSQSPSNKVTEKGKDVELRCDPISGHTALYWYRQSLGQGLEFLIYFQGNSAPDKSGLPSDRFSAERTGGSVSTLTIQRTQQEDSAVYLCASSAGTASNQPQHFGDGTRLSIL.

This rearrangement joins TRBV27 to TRBJ2-1; 9 nucleotides agree with TRBD2. V shed 2 bases, J shed 5 bases, and the junction held 4 bases outside the gene matches. The CDR3 length is 15 residues. Germline CDR1 MNHEY, CDR2 SMNVEV (reference sequence). The CDR3 region has the DNA TGTGCCAGCAGTTTAACCCCTAGCGGGAACAATGAGCAGTTCTTC. The encoded protein is CASSLTPSGNNEQFF.